This T cell receptor beta chain was retrieved from a study of shared clonotypes between healthy human individuals. Per the authors' pipeline: ImmunoSEQ output lacked quality scores and full-length reads, limiting matched filtering. The repertoire was sequenced with immunoSEQ multiplex PCR; TCRdb's copy has only in-frame clones and lacks some. The DNA gave D and trimming, while V, J and clone size come from that table. The sample includes about 2.4 million clones, 80% to 95% seen only once; the top ten take about 0.39%. Germline assignment: CDR1 LNHNV and CDR2 YYDKDF (reference sequence). The CDR3 totals 16 residues. Trimming took off 1 base at V and 2 bases at J, with 13 bases between the two ends. Points on this clone: Its antigen is as yet unknown.

Study conclusions and caveats: Shared clonotypes across all four donors exceeded non-shared ones in generation probability. Naive subsets generally exceeded memory subsets in estimated richness. Having only a few donors restricted how much genetic and exposure-history diversity was captured.

The chain has TRBV15 and TRBJ2-3; tentative D call: TRBD1 (6 bases). The TCR comes from a man aged 18 to 29 in good health. Some clones in this sample may be carry-over from other donors' samples. Material: naive CD4+ T cells from PBMCs. Subset defined: CD45RA+ positively selected. The CDR3 sequence: CATSRVLGAHTDTQYF. Here the CDR3 DNA reads TGTGCCACCAGCAGAGTCTTGGGGGCGCACACAGATACGCAGTATTTT.